The next 30 T cell receptor beta chains were all read from a single sample in a study of STAT3 mutations in large granular lymphocyte leukemia. These receptors have no identified antigens. Whole-study findings and limits: In T-cell large granular lymphocyte leukemia, about half of patients showed multiple immunodominant subclonotypes.

Produced via immunoSEQ multiplex PCR; TCRdb's table is partial and in-frame only. The sample yields just over 5,000 clones, 70% to 85% seen once. Sequencing was performed on PBMCs. Source of these receptors: a human donor with T large granular lymphocyte leukemia. Some clones in this sample may be carry-over from other donors' samples.

This chain's CDR3 is CASSDGLATHNEQFF. Written as DNA, the CDR3 is TGTGCCAGCAGTGACGGACTAGCGACCCACAATGAGCAGTTCTTC. This sequence joins TRBV7-7 and TRBJ2-1; TRBD2 agrees at 9 bases. Germline-derived CDR1 and CDR2 are SSHAT and FNYEAQ (reference sequence). V lost 6 bases and J lost 5; bases outside the gene matches: 8. The CDR3 runs 15 residues.

V is TRBV18 and J is TRBJ2-7; no definite D call. The CDR3 runs 14 residues. The germline V gene encodes CDR1 KGHSH and CDR2 LQKENI. V was pared by 2 bases and J by 1 base, with 9 bases between. The CDR3 region is CASSPKSQSYEQYF. The CDR3 nucleotides are TGTGCCAGCTCACCAAAATCACAGTCCTACGAGCAGTACTTC.

The chain has TRBV6-5 and TRBJ2-7; 8 bases match TRBD2. V gave up 0 bases and J gave up 2 bases; unmatched junction bases: 3. Germline CDR1 and CDR2: MNHEY and SVGAGI. CDR3 size: 15 residues. This chain's CDR3 is CASSYSFSGAYEQYF. Written as DNA, the CDR3 is TGTGCCAGCAGTTACTCGTTTAGCGGGGCCTACGAGCAGTACTTC.

This chain joins TRBV6-5 and TRBJ1-6; TRBD1 is a possible D gene (6 bases). The CDR3 contains 12 residues. Trimming left V 6 bases short and J 13 bases short, with 13 bases between. Germline-derived CDR1 and CDR2 are MNHEY and SVGAGI. The CDR3: CASRDSLPPLHF. CDR3 in DNA: TGTGCCAGCAGGGACAGTCTCCCGCCCCTCCACTTT.

The rearrangement links TRBV5-4 to TRBJ2-3; D possibly uses TRBD1 or TRBD2 (5 bases each). Trimming pared 0 bases from V and 6 bases from J, leaving 17 bases between. The CDR3 runs 16 residues. The germline gives CDR1 SGHNT, CDR2 YYREEE (reference sequence). Written as DNA, the CDR3 is TGTGCCAGCAGCTTGGATGCCGGGACCACGCATGATACGCAGTATTTT. This sequence encodes CASSLDAGTTHDTQYF.

The gene calls are TRBV9 and TRBJ1-2; D remains unclear. The CDR3 is 15 amino acids. CDR1 is SGDLS and CDR2 is YYNGEE in the germline V gene. Between the trimmed V and J ends, which lost 0 bases and 0 bases, there was a span of 9 bases. The CDR3 DNA reads as TGTGCCAGCAGCGTAGATCACACTGCTAACTATGGCTACACCTTC. This gives the protein CASSVDHTANYGYTF.

This clone appeared once. This chain joins TRBV20-1 and TRBJ1-2; the D is unclear. The CDR3 loop spans 11 amino acids. Germline loops: CDR1 DFQATT, CDR2 SNEGSKA (reference sequence). Trimming cost V 0 bases and J 8 bases, with 7 bases left between them. The CDR3 coding sequence is TGCAGTGCTAGAGATCTCGAGGGCTACACCTTC. Translating it yields CSARDLEGYTF.

This clone appeared a few times. The rearrangement joins TRBV7-9 to TRBJ2-7; 8 bases are a match to TRBD2. CDR3 length: 14 amino acids. J lost 1 base, V lost 5 bases, and 4 bases had no gene match. From germline, CDR1 is SEHNR and CDR2 FQNEAQ (reference sequence). The CDR3 nucleotides are TGTGCCAGCAGCCTACTAGCGGTGTCCTACGAGCAGTACTTC. Its protein product is CASSLLAVSYEQYF.

The gene calls are TRBV7-9 and TRBJ2-1, with 7 bases that match TRBD2. Germline values: CDR1 SEHNR, CDR2 FQNEAQ (reference sequence). Trimming took 4 bases from V and 0 from J; bases not matched to a gene: 15. The length of the CDR3 is 19 residues. In DNA form, the CDR3 reads TGTGCCAGCAGCTCGTTATCCCCTAGTCTAGCGGACTCCTACAATGAGCAGTTCTTC. Translation: CASSSLSPSLADSYNEQFF.

This clone has only one observation. The rearrangement uses TRBV30 and TRBJ2-7; D is uncertain. Trimming took 0 bases from V and 1 from J, leaving 10 bases between them. This CDR3 is 14 amino acids long. The germline gives CDR1 GTSNPN, CDR2 SVGIG (reference sequence). CDR3 nucleotides: TGTGCCTGGAGTGTGATACGGGCGTCCTACGAGCAGTACTTC. Translated, it gives CAWSVIRASYEQYF.

V is TRBV10-3 and J is TRBJ1-1, with TRBD1 matching over 9 bases. Germline V gene data show CDR1 as ENHRY and CDR2 as SYGVKD. This CDR3 is 14 amino acids long. The V and J ends lost 4 bases and 2 bases, in that order; junction bases with no gene match: 2. CDR3 DNA: TGTGCCATCAGTGGGACAGGGGCCAACACTGAAGCTTTCTTT. Protein sequence: CAISGTGANTEAFF.

V and J are TRBV7-9 and TRBJ2-1; a possible D gene is TRBD1 (6 bases). This CDR3 contains 15 residues. CDR1 and CDR2 (germline): SEHNR, FQNEAQ (reference sequence). Deletions cut 1 base from V and 4 bases from J, with 11 bases between. The CDR3 nucleotides are TGTGCCAGCAGCTTAGTGGACAGATATTACAATGAGCAGTTCTTC. It specifies CASSLVDRYYNEQFF.

This chain uses TRBV5-1 with TRBJ1-2; D remains ambiguous. The CDR3 runs 13 residues. V was shortened by 3 bases and J by 1 base, with 7 bases between the two germline ends. CDR1 and CDR2 (germline): SGHRS, YFSETQ. The CDR3 DNA reads TGCGCCAGCAGCTACGAAAGTAACTATGGCTACACCTTC. It specifies CASSYESNYGYTF.

The gene calls are TRBV25-1 and TRBJ1-2; 9 bases are shared with TRBD1. The CDR3 length is 15 residues. CDR1 and CDR2 (germline): MGHDK, SYGVNS. Trimming cost V 2 bases and J 8 bases; bases outside gene matches: 9. CDR3 DNA sequence: TGTGCCAGCAGTGAAAGGGGACAGGGTGTGGGAGGCTACACCTTC. Encoded protein: CASSERGQGVGGYTF.

This sequence joins TRBV29-1 and TRBJ1-2; no reliable D call. Germline values: CDR1 SQVTM, CDR2 ANQGSEA. Deletions cut 3 bases from V and 6 bases from J, with 11 bases between. The CDR3 sequence is 12 residues long. For the CDR3, the DNA is TGCAGCGTTGACGAGGTTATGGATGGCTACACCTTC. This sequence encodes CSVDEVMDGYTF. The full variable domain, rest sourced from reference TRBV29-1 and TRBJ1-2, is SAVISQKPSRDICQRGTSLTIQCQVDSQVTMMFWYRQQPGQSLTLIATANQGSEATYESGFVIDKFPISRPNLTFSTLTVSNMSPEDSSIYLCSVDEVMDGYTFGSGTRLTVV.

CDR3 residues: CASSQGRTGEGGYTF. CDR3 DNA: TGTGCCAGCAGCCAAGGCCGGACAGGGGAGGGTGGCTACACCTTC. This chain connects TRBV4-2 to TRBJ1-2; the match to TRBD1 covers 9 bases. The ends lost 1 base at V and 7 bases at J; junction bases unmatched: 7. Germline values: CDR1 LGHNA, CDR2 YNFKEQ. The CDR3 extends over 15 amino acids.

This clone appeared once. The chain recombines TRBV5-1 with TRBJ1-2; D is ambiguous. CDR3 length: 17 amino acids. Trimming stripped 0 bases from V and 0 bases from J, with 15 bases between. Germline-derived CDR1 and CDR2 are SGHRS and YFSETQ. The chain's CDR3 is CASSLEGDNRSNYGYTF. CDR3 sequence (DNA): TGCGCCAGCAGCTTGGAGGGTGACAATCGTTCTAACTATGGCTACACCTTC.

A few counts support this clone. The chain joins TRBV5-1 to TRBJ2-7, with TRBD2 identical over 9 bases. Germline V gives CDR1 SGHRS, CDR2 YFSETQ. Germline trimming cut 1 base from V and 7 bases from J; bases unmatched to any gene: 9. The CDR3 is 15 amino acids. The CDR3 DNA is TGCGCCAGCAGCTTGAGGCTAGCGGGGCCCGGGGAGCAGTACTTC. It yields the protein CASSLRLAGPGEQYF.

This chain connects TRBV25-1 to TRBJ1-2; TRBD1 matches 9 bases. Germline V CDR1 and CDR2: MGHDK, SYGVNS. CDR3 length: 16 amino acids. V was clipped by 3 bases and J by 1 base; unmatched bases: 6. CDR3 nucleotide sequence: TGTGCCAGCAGTGACCCCGGGACAGGGATTAACTATGGCTACACCTTC. Encoded protein: CASSDPGTGINYGYTF.

The V and J genes are TRBV10-3 and TRBJ2-1; perhaps D is TRBD1 or TRBD2 (5 bases each). This CDR3 is built from 14 residues. V shed 5 bases and J shed 2 bases, with 10 bases lying between them. Germline assignment: CDR1 ENHRY and CDR2 SYGVKD. CDR3 DNA sequence: TGTGCCATCAGTATAACGGGACCCTACAATGAGCAGTTCTTC. Residues: CAISITGPYNEQFF.

The chain employs TRBV6-5 and TRBJ2-7; D ambiguous. CDR1 and CDR2 (germline): MNHEY, SVGAGI. The CDR3 length is 13 residues. V shed 0 bases and J shed 2 bases, with 5 bases lying between them. The CDR3 protein is CASSYSTAYEQYF. The CDR3 nucleotides are TGTGCCAGCAGTTACTCGACGGCCTACGAGCAGTACTTC.

This clone has only a few counts. The chain employs TRBV30 and TRBJ2-7; D is uncertain. V was clipped by 2 bases and J by 2 bases, with 10 bases between them. The CDR3 is 13 amino acids. Germline-derived CDR1 and CDR2 are GTSNPN and SVGIG (reference sequence). CDR3 region: CAWSPPSAYEQYF. The CDR3 coding sequence is TGTGCCTGGAGTCCGCCTAGTGCCTACGAGCAGTACTTC.

V usage is TRBV6-5 and J usage is TRBJ2-5; D may match TRBD1 or TRBD2 (6 bases each). This CDR3 spans 15 amino acids. Trimming took 2 bases from V and 5 from J, leaving 15 bases between them. Germline CDR1 is MNHEY and CDR2 is SVGAGI. CDR3 DNA sequence: TGTGCCAGCAGTTACGCCGTGGGGGGCCGGGAGACCCAGTACTTC. Its translation is CASSYAVGGRETQYF.

The V gene is TRBV7-9, the J gene TRBJ2-7; tentative D call: TRBD2 (7 bases). The CDR3 consists of 14 residues. Trimming stripped 4 bases from V and 7 bases from J, with 17 bases between. The germline gives CDR1 SEHNR, CDR2 FQNEAQ (reference sequence). CDR3 amino acids: CASSWGGQGLEQYF. CDR3 in DNA: TGTGCCAGCAGCTGGGGGGGGCAGGGACTGGAGCAGTACTTC.

The V call is TRBV5-1, the J call TRBJ1-1; D possibly corresponds to TRBD1 (5 bases). V lost 8 bases and J 3 bases, leaving 14 bases between the germline ends. This CDR3 region has 13 residues. The germline CDR1 and CDR2 sequences are SGHRS and YFSETQ. The CDR3 sequence is CASRGQEDTEAFF. The CDR3 DNA sequence: TGCGCCAGTCGGGGCCAAGAGGACACTGAAGCTTTCTTT. Full variable domain (remainder filled in from reference TRBV5-1 and TRBJ1-1): KAGVTQTPRYLIKTRGQQVTLSCSPISGHRSVSWYQQTPGQGLQFLFEYFSETQRNKGNFPGRFSGRQFSNSRSEMNVSTLELGDSALYLCASRGQEDTEAFFGQGTRLTVV.

This sequence joins TRBV5-1 and TRBJ1-1, with D hard to call. Germline values: CDR1 SGHRS, CDR2 YFSETQ. V was trimmed by 3 bases and J by 1 base, leaving 7 bases between them. CDR3 size: 13 residues. Here the CDR3 reads CASSSPANTEAFF. Here the CDR3 DNA reads TGCGCCAGCAGCTCCCCGGCGAACACTGAAGCTTTCTTT.

This chain links TRBV10-3 with TRBJ1-4; D unclear. This CDR3 spans 13 amino acids. CDR1 is ENHRY, CDR2 SYGVKD, per germline. V dropped 3 bases and J dropped 3 bases, with 5 bases sitting between them. CDR3: CAISDQANEKLFF. CDR3 nucleotides: TGTGCCATCAGTGACCAAGCTAATGAAAAACTGTTTTTT.

The genes are TRBV27 and TRBJ1-1; possible D gene TRBD1, 6 bases. V was pared by 5 bases and J by 0 bases, with 16 bases between. CDR1 is MNHEY and CDR2 is SMNVEV in the germline V gene (reference sequence). CDR3 length: 16 amino acids. CDR3 in amino acids: CASSPFMTGVNTEAFF. The CDR3 bases are TGTGCCAGCAGTCCGTTTATGACAGGTGTGAACACTGAAGCTTTCTTT.

This rearrangement joins TRBV4-3 to TRBJ2-7; D could derive from TRBD1 or TRBD2 (5 bases each). Per the germline V gene, CDR1 is LGHNA and CDR2 is YSLEER. This CDR3 has 15 residues. Between the trimmed V and J ends, which lost 3 bases and 4 bases, there was a span of 16 bases. CDR3 loop: CASSQGDGRRYEQYF. The DNA for the CDR3 is TGCGCCAGCAGCCAGGGGGACGGGCGTAGGTACGAGCAGTACTTC.

V is TRBV27 and J is TRBJ2-5; 7 bases match TRBD1. After removal of 7 bases from V and 1 base from J, the junction contained 12 bases not matched to a gene. There are 16 residues in the CDR3. The germline V gene has CDR1 MNHEY and CDR2 SMNVEV (reference sequence). This CDR3 is CASKPRTGHLQETQYF. CDR3 nucleotides: TGTGCCAGCAAACCGCGGACAGGACACCTCCAAGAGACCCAGTACTTC.